This T cell receptor (beta chain) was sequenced for a study of blood T cell repertoires in COVID-19. Overall study context: The study drew acute and convalescent COVID-19 samples from the United States, Italy and Spain.

Profiled with immunoSEQ multiplex PCR; TCRdb holds only in-frame clones, not every one. The sample lists some 120,000 clones, approximately 84% occurring once. V gave up 7 bases and J gave up 0 bases, with 9 bases separating them. Germline-derived CDR1 and CDR2 are MNHEY and SMNVEV (reference sequence). CDR3 length: 13 amino acids. The sequence came from a young woman who had recovered from COVID-19. The sample was peripheral blood. The chain has TRBV27 and TRBJ1-2; D remains ambiguous. This CDR3 is CASKQKSNYGYTF. For the CDR3, the DNA is TGTGCCAGCAAACAGAAATCTAACTATGGCTACACCTTC.